The 32 T cell receptor beta chains below all came from one sample that was sequenced in a study of blood T cells in healthy people across ages (dated by TCRdb to about 2015). Library preparation used 5' RACE. The listed sequencing device is Illumina HiSeq 2500. The second PCR ran for roughly 7 to 12 cycles and used a J-beta primer mix along with a sample-barcoded 5' primer. The public reads were quality trimmed at Q25 with fastp and then assembled into clones with MiXCR by TCRdb, keeping productive beta chains. Entries are consolidated by CDR3 protein sequence, retaining the most common genes and DNA. Within this sample are 1,300,000 or so distinct CDR3 sequences, with roughly 59% of them counted one time only. The ten largest clonotypes hold 6.7% of the sample. The specimen was blood. The receptor set was obtained from a man aged 18 to 35 in good health.

The V gene is TRBV7-8, the J gene TRBJ2-3, with TRBD1 matching 8 bases. V lost 5 bases and J lost 5; bases outside the gene matches: 6. This CDR3 spans 14 amino acids. The germline gives CDR1 SGHVS, CDR2 FQNEAQ. The CDR3 is CASSPWTGRDTQYF. The DNA of the CDR3 is TGTGCCAGCAGCCCCTGGACAGGGAGAGATACGCAGTATTTT.

In its sample, this clonotype was seen once. V gene TRBV6-6 combines with J gene TRBJ2-7; 12 bases line up with TRBD2. The V and J ends lost 5 bases and 7 bases, in that order; junction bases with no gene match: 12. Per the germline V gene, CDR1 is MNHNY and CDR2 is SVGAGI (reference sequence). CDR3 length: 16 amino acids. The CDR3 nucleotides read TGTGCCAGCAGTCCACCGGGACTAGCGGGCCACAATGAGCAGTACTTC. Amino acids: CASSPPGLAGHNEQYF.

In this sample, this clonotype turned up once. The chain recombines TRBV4-2 with TRBJ1-2, with 11 bases matching TRBD1. This CDR3 has 14 residues. V dropped 0 bases and J dropped 8; count of bases not matched to a gene: 2. CDR1 and CDR2 (germline): LGHNA, YNFKEQ. CDR3 DNA: TGTGCCAGCAGCCAAGAGGGACAGGGGGGCGGCTACACCTTC. Its protein product is CASSQEGQGGGYTF.

The chain has TRBV11-2 and TRBJ2-3, with 9 bases lining up with TRBD2. The junction had 7 bases not matched to a gene; V was cut back by 7 bases and J by 2 bases. The germline V gene has CDR1 SGHAT and CDR2 FQNNGV. This CDR3 is built from 15 residues. The CDR3 nucleotides are TGTGCCAGCACCTCGACTAGCGGCTTCACAGATACGCAGTATTTT. Protein sequence: CASTSTSGFTDTQYF. Looking up the rest from reference TRBV11-2 and TRBJ2-3 gives the full variable domain: EAGVAQSPRYKIIEKRQSVAFWCNPISGHATLYWYQQILGQGPKLLIQFQNNGVVDDSQLPKDRFSAERLKGVDSTLKIQPAKLEDSAVYLCASTSTSGFTDTQYFGPGTRLTVL.

The chain is built from TRBV29-1 and TRBJ2-7; 11 bases match TRBD2. This CDR3 comprises 15 residues. Germline V gives CDR1 SQVTM, CDR2 ANQGSEA. The V gene end was trimmed by 1 base and the J gene end by 4 bases; junction bases not matched to a gene: 6. The DNA for the CDR3 is TGCAGCGTTGAAGGGCTAGCGGGAGGTCGGTACGAGCAGTACTTC. Its protein is CSVEGLAGGRYEQYF.

V gene TRBV20-1 combines with J gene TRBJ2-7; weak D call: TRBD1 (5 bases). Trimming took 5 bases from V and 2 from J, leaving 10 bases between them. The germline gives CDR1 DFQATT, CDR2 SNEGSKA (reference sequence). The CDR3 is 12 residues long. CDR3 protein: CSAQGRTYEQYF. The DNA of the CDR3 is TGCAGTGCTCAGGGTCGCACCTACGAGCAGTACTTC.

The chain couples TRBV7-2 to TRBJ2-3; 10 nucleotides line up with TRBD1. With 5 bases clipped from V and 3 bases from J, the junction kept 8 bases outside the gene matches. Germline V lookup: CDR1 SGHTA, CDR2 FQGNSA. This CDR3 is built from 16 residues. DNA of the CDR3: TGTGCCAGCAGCCGCGGACAGGGGGTTTCGACAGATACGCAGTATTTT. This translates into CASSRGQGVSTDTQYF.

This clonotype has more than one count but fewer than ten. V is TRBV7-2 and J is TRBJ2-3, with 7 positions matching TRBD2. The germline V gene has CDR1 SGHTA and CDR2 FQGNSA. This CDR3 is built from 15 residues. V gave up 1 base and J gave up 1 base; unmatched junction bases: 2. The CDR3 nucleotides read TGTGCCAGCAGCTTAGAAGCGGGACGCACAGATACGCAGTATTTT. Protein sequence: CASSLEAGRTDTQYF.

This clonotype was counted a single time. The chain joins TRBV15 to TRBJ2-1, with 10 bases matching TRBD2. CDR3 length: 16 amino acids. The V gene end was trimmed by 0 bases and the J gene end by 2 bases; junction bases not matched to a gene: 1. CDR1 and CDR2 (germline): LNHNV, YYDKDF (reference sequence). CDR3 bases: TGTGCCACCAGCAGAGATCTAGCGGGAGCCTACAATGAGCAGTTCTTC. It is translated as CATSRDLAGAYNEQFF.

V gene TRBV7-9 combines with J gene TRBJ2-5; D call uncertain. CDR1 and CDR2 from the germline V gene are SEHNR and FQNEAQ (reference sequence). Trimming shortened V by 5 bases and J by 5 bases, and 15 bases separated the two germline ends. CDR3 length: 14 residues. The CDR3 region is CASSLSTRMETQYF. CDR3 DNA sequence: TGTGCCAGCAGCCTTTCGACACGGATGGAGACCCAGTACTTC.

A few counts support this clonotype. The V gene is TRBV9, the J gene TRBJ1-2; TRBD1 matches at 7 bases. The length of the CDR3 is 14 residues. The trim removed 2 bases at V and 4 bases at J, leaving 5 bases unmatched. Germline V gene lookup returns CDR1 SGDLS and CDR2 YYNGEE. CDR3 in DNA: TGTGCCAGCAGCGTTCCAGGGGGTAGCTATGGCTACACCTTC. Translation gives CASSVPGGSYGYTF. Looking up the rest from reference TRBV9 and TRBJ1-2 gives the full variable domain: DSGVTQTPKHLITATGQRVTLRCSPRSGDLSVYWYQQSLDQGLQFLIQYYNGEERAKGNILERFSAQQFPDLHSELNLSSLELGDSALYFCASSVPGGSYGYTFGSGTRLTVV.

This clonotype was observed a handful of times. The chain carries TRBV5-1 and TRBJ2-1; TRBD1 matches 7 bases. After removal of 5 bases from V and 7 bases from J, the junction contained 12 bases not matched to a gene. CDR1 is SGHRS, CDR2 YFSETQ, per germline. There are 15 residues in the CDR3. Here the CDR3 DNA reads TGCGCCAGCAGAAGAGGATTCAGGGGGAGTAATGAGCAGTTCTTC. The encoded protein is CASRRGFRGSNEQFF.

The rearrangement uses TRBV6-5 and TRBJ1-5, with D perhaps matching TRBD1 (5 bases). This CDR3 contains 14 residues. In germline, CDR1 is MNHEY, CDR2 SVGAGI. With 2 bases removed from V and 10 bases from J, the gap between germline ends came to 15 bases. CDR3 in DNA: TGTGCCAGCAGTTACGGGACCGGTTTCTATCCCCAGCATTTT. Protein product: CASSYGTGFYPQHF.

This rearrangement joins TRBV6-5 to TRBJ2-7; TRBD2 might be the D (6 bases). Germline assignment: CDR1 MNHEY and CDR2 SVGAGI. This CDR3 comprises 16 residues. The V and J ends lost 2 bases and 2 bases respectively, with 16 bases between them. The CDR3 spells CASSYTIGTGAYEQYF. The CDR3 DNA is TGTGCCAGCAGTTACACAATCGGGACGGGGGCCTACGAGCAGTACTTC.

This clonotype was seen just once. The rearrangement links TRBV29-1 to TRBJ2-1; TRBD1 aligns across 8 bases. CDR3 length equals 12 residues. Germline V gene lookup returns CDR1 SQVTM and CDR2 ANQGSEA. V shed 6 bases, J shed 10 bases, and the junction held 8 bases outside the gene matches. The CDR3 nucleotides are TGCAGCGTCAGACAGGGGTCTTACGAGCAGTTCTTC. Its translation: CSVRQGSYEQFF.

This clonotype was found a few times. This sequence joins TRBV29-1 and TRBJ2-3; the D is unclear. Germline CDR1 SQVTM, CDR2 ANQGSEA. With 4 bases removed from V and 1 base from J, the gap between germline ends came to 9 bases. CDR3 length equals 13 residues. The CDR3 sequence: CSVAYSRTDTQYF. As DNA, the CDR3 is TGCAGCGTTGCTTACAGCCGCACAGATACGCAGTATTTT.

This sequence joins TRBV29-1 and TRBJ2-1; a possible D gene is TRBD2 (5 bases). V lost 1 base, J lost 0 bases, and 7 bases lay in between. Germline lookup yields CDR1 SQVTM and CDR2 ANQGSEA. This CDR3 comprises 14 residues. The CDR3 region is CSVEGGYSYNEQFF. CDR3 DNA sequence: TGCAGCGTTGAAGGAGGGTACTCCTACAATGAGCAGTTCTTC.

The J gene is TRBJ2-1, the V gene TRBV28; D gene uncertain. The V end was cut by 2 bases, the J end by 0 bases, with 5 bases between. This CDR3 is 14 amino acids long. CDR1 and CDR2 (germline): MDHEN, SYDVKM. The CDR3 region is CASSLVFSYNEQFF. CDR3 DNA: TGTGCCAGCAGTTTAGTTTTCTCCTACAATGAGCAGTTCTTC. The entire variable domain, with the rest obtained from reference TRBV28 and TRBJ2-1, is as follows: DVKVTQSSRYLVKRTGEKVFLECVQDMDHENMFWYRQDPGLGLRLIYFSYDVKMKEKGDIPEGYSVSREKKERFSLILESASTNQTSMYLCASSLVFSYNEQFFGPGTRLTVL.

Only a few counts were recorded for this clonotype. The chain has TRBV20-1 and TRBJ2-3; no reliable D call. The V end lost 6 bases, the J end lost 3 bases, and 16 bases lay between the germline ends. Germline assignment: CDR1 DFQATT and CDR2 SNEGSKA (reference sequence). The CDR3 is 14 amino acids. The DNA for the CDR3 is TGCAGTGCCTTTACCGGGCCCAGAACAGATACGCAGTATTTT. Translated, it gives CSAFTGPRTDTQYF.

V gene TRBV4-1 combines with J gene TRBJ2-7; D possibly corresponds to TRBD2 (7 bases). Trimming shortened V by 0 bases and J by 6 bases, and 24 bases separated the two germline ends. From germline, CDR1 is MGHRA and CDR2 YSYEKL. The CDR3 is made up of 18 amino acids. CDR3 in DNA: TGCGCCAGCAGCCAAGAGGGGATGGGGGCGGGGGTTATTATCGAGCAGTACTTC. Translation: CASSQEGMGAGVIIEQYF.

The chain couples TRBV10-3 to TRBJ2-5; the D gene is possibly TRBD1 (5 bases). Germline values: CDR1 ENHRY, CDR2 SYGVKD. The CDR3 contains 16 residues. V lost 8 bases and J lost 0, with 19 bases in between. CDR3 DNA sequence: TGTGCCATCTCTGAAGGGGTAGCCGCGTACCAAGAGACCCAGTACTTC. This codes for CAISEGVAAYQETQYF.

The J gene is TRBJ2-7, the V gene TRBV28; D is uncertain. V dropped 0 bases and J dropped 3 bases, with 6 bases sitting between them. Per the germline V gene, CDR1 is MDHEN and CDR2 is SYDVKM. This CDR3 region has 13 residues. As DNA, the CDR3 is TGTGCCAGCAGTTTATGGACCCTCTACGAGCAGTACTTC. It yields the protein CASSLWTLYEQYF.

As concerns this clonotype: One end of the junction is discordant with germline, which a read error may explain. This sequence joins TRBV2 and TRBJ2-3; no reliable D call. The CDR3 has 16 residues. Looked up from germline, CDR1 is SNHLY and CDR2 is FYNNEI. CDR3 protein: CASSWTPRLVPDMQYF. CDR3 DNA sequence: TGTGCCAGCAGTTGGACCCCCCGATTGGTCCCAGATATGCAGTATTTT.

This clonotype was counted a few times. This chain uses TRBV14 with TRBJ1-1; 9 bases align to TRBD1. The CDR3 runs 14 residues. Looked up from germline, CDR1 is SGHDN and CDR2 is FVKESK. The ends lost 3 bases at V and 11 bases at J; junction bases unmatched: 10. CDR3 amino acids: CASSQIEIGTGAFF. The CDR3 DNA sequence: TGTGCCAGCAGCCAGATAGAAATCGGGACAGGGGCTTTCTTT.

V is TRBV20-1 and J is TRBJ2-4; perhaps TRBD1 as D (5 bases). The CDR3 contains 16 residues. CDR1 is DFQATT, CDR2 SNEGSKA, per germline (reference sequence). V was pared by 3 bases and J by 0 bases, with 15 bases between. CDR3 DNA sequence: TGCAGTGCTAGCAATCCTGCGGACATAGCCAAAAACATTCAGTACTTC. Protein sequence: CSASNPADIAKNIQYF.

The V gene is TRBV27, the J gene TRBJ1-1, with D possibly matching TRBD1 (6 bases). The germline CDR1 and CDR2 sequences are MNHEY and SMNVEV (reference sequence). This CDR3 spans 16 amino acids. V was clipped by 5 bases and J by 1 base, with 17 bases between them. The CDR3 sequence is CASSPWGPGKNTEAFF. Written as DNA, the CDR3 is TGTGCCAGCAGTCCATGGGGGCCAGGGAAGAACACTGAAGCTTTCTTT.

This sequence joins TRBV5-6 and TRBJ2-1, with D unclear. Germline values: CDR1 SGHDT, CDR2 YYEEEE. V was pared by 1 base and J by 0 bases, with 8 bases between. The CDR3 covers 15 residues. CDR3: CASSLLQSSYNEQFF. The CDR3 nucleotides read TGTGCCAGCAGCTTGTTACAGAGCTCCTACAATGAGCAGTTCTTC.

The V call is TRBV20-1, the J call TRBJ2-3; possible D gene TRBD1, 6 bases. Trimming took off 7 bases at V and 3 bases at J, with 14 bases between the two ends. The length of the CDR3 is 13 residues. Germline assignment: CDR1 DFQATT and CDR2 SNEGSKA (reference sequence). The CDR3 reads CSVQRRGTDTQYF. The CDR3 DNA is TGCAGTGTCCAGCGCAGGGGTACAGATACGCAGTATTTT.

CDR3 nucleotide sequence: TGCAGTGCAGGGGCAGCCTCCTACAATGAGCAGTTCTTC. Encoded protein: CSAGAASYNEQFF. The chain recombines TRBV20-1 with TRBJ2-1; D possibly corresponds to TRBD1 (5 bases). Trimming left V 6 bases short and J 0 bases short, with 9 bases between. The germline V gene encodes CDR1 DFQATT and CDR2 SNEGSKA (reference sequence). The CDR3 is made up of 13 amino acids.

As concerns this clonotype: One junction end does not reproduce the germline sequence, and a read error may be involved. This sequence joins TRBV7-7 and TRBJ2-1; D may be TRBD2 (6 bases). The CDR3 contains 13 residues. CDR1 SSHAT and CDR2 FNYEAQ come from the germline V gene (reference sequence). The CDR3 sequence is CASSFGTEGEQFF. The CDR3 region has the DNA TGTGCTAGCAGCTTCGGGACGGAGGGGGAGCAGTTCTTC. The full variable domain, with the rest looked up from reference TRBV7-7 and TRBJ2-1, is GAGVSQSPRYKVTKRGQDVTLRCDPISSHATLYWYQQALGQGPEFLTYFNYEAQPDKSGLPSDRFSAERPEGSISTLTIQRTEQRDSAMYRCASSFGTEGEQFFGPGTRLTVL.

The genes are TRBV15 and TRBJ2-4, with D tentatively TRBD2 (6 bases). The J call is uncertain, as TRBJ2-7 better fits the DNA end. The CDR3 is made up of 14 amino acids. In germline, CDR1 is LNHNV, CDR2 YYDKDF (reference sequence). In nucleotides, the CDR3 is TGTGCCACCAGCAGAGATCAGAAGGGAGGCGAGCAGTACTTC. Its translation: CATSRDQKGGEQYF.

The V call is TRBV10-3, the J call TRBJ1-2; 8 bases are shared with TRBD1. This CDR3 contains 16 residues. CDR1 is ENHRY, CDR2 SYGVKD, per germline. The ends lost 5 bases at V and 0 bases at J; junction bases unmatched: 8. CDR3 sequence reads: CAISTTGGSSNYGYTF. As DNA, the CDR3 is TGTGCCATCAGTACAACAGGGGGTTCATCTAACTATGGCTACACCTTC.